The next 32 T cell receptor beta chains were all read from a single sample in a study of cytomegalovirus exposure and HLA in healthy donors. PCR was performed using 60 Vbeta and 13 Jbeta primers. The table came from immunoSEQ multiplex PCR; TCRdb's copy has only in-frame clones and leaves some out. The sample records about 140,000 clones, nearly 80% being singletons. Input material: PBMCs. The receptors come from a man aged 25-45 years in good health and CMV-seronegative.

The V call is TRBV30, the J call TRBJ2-5; no clear D gene. CDR1 and CDR2 (germline): GTSNPN, SVGIG (reference sequence). The V end was cut by 3 bases, the J end by 8 bases, with 10 bases between. This CDR3 contains 11 residues. CDR3 DNA: TGTGCCTGGAGGGCCCTTGTTACCCAGTACTTC. This encodes CAWRALVTQYF.

The V call is TRBV7-9, the J call TRBJ2-3, with 10 bases lining up with TRBD2. The CDR3 sequence is 19 residues long. Germline CDR1 SEHNR, CDR2 FQNEAQ (reference sequence). J lost 2 bases, V lost 5 bases, and 16 bases had no gene match. The CDR3 DNA is TGTGCCAGCAGCCCACCCCTCGAAATCCTAGCGGGAGTCACAGATACGCAGTATTTT. Its protein product is CASSPPLEILAGVTDTQYF.

This chain uses TRBV5-4 with TRBJ1-5, with D unresolved. The CDR3 loop spans 14 amino acids. Trimming stripped 0 bases from V and 6 bases from J, with 10 bases between. Per the germline V gene, CDR1 is SGHNT and CDR2 is YYREEE (reference sequence). Here the CDR3 reads CASSLEREGQPQHF. Written as DNA, the CDR3 is TGTGCCAGCAGCTTGGAACGGGAAGGTCAGCCCCAGCATTTT.

The chain carries TRBV6-5 and TRBJ2-5; 9 bases fit TRBD1. Unmatched junction bases numbered 8, after V lost 6 bases and J lost 6 bases. This CDR3 region has 14 residues. CDR1 and CDR2 (germline): MNHEY, SVGAGI. CDR3 sequence (DNA): TGTGCCAGCAGGGACAGGGGCGATTTCCAGACCCAGTACTTC. It specifies CASRDRGDFQTQYF.

The chain uses TRBV5-4 and TRBJ2-1, with 11 bases matching TRBD2. The germline CDR1 and CDR2 sequences are SGHNT and YYREEE (reference sequence). This CDR3 contains 18 residues. Trimming cost V 2 bases and J 4 bases; bases outside gene matches: 11. The CDR3 coding sequence is TGTGCCAGCAGCTTTGATACTAGCGGGAGTCCTGGTTACAATGAGCAGTTCTTC. Translated: CASSFDTSGSPGYNEQFF.

This clone is a singleton in its sample. V usage is TRBV28 and J usage is TRBJ2-7, with a weak D call TRBD2 (5 bases). With 2 bases removed from V and 4 bases from J, the gap between germline ends came to 12 bases. The CDR3 is made up of 14 amino acids. The germline CDR1 and CDR2 sequences are MDHEN and SYDVKM. The CDR3 region is CASSLVGKGYEQYF. The CDR3 region has the DNA TGTGCCAGCAGTTTAGTCGGGAAGGGATACGAGCAGTACTTC.

This chain joins TRBV27 and TRBJ2-7; D is possibly TRBD1 (6 bases). Germline values: CDR1 MNHEY, CDR2 SMNVEV (reference sequence). V lost 1 base to trimming and J lost 6 bases, with 13 bases between them. The CDR3 is made up of 14 amino acids. In DNA, the CDR3 is TGTGCCAGCAGTTTATTACTCCGCAGGGGCGAGCAGTACTTC. The encoded protein is CASSLLLRRGEQYF.

V is TRBV6-5 and J is TRBJ2-3, with D hard to call. Trimming removed 0 bases from V and 6 bases from J, with 7 bases in between. This CDR3 contains 13 residues. Germline V gene lookup returns CDR1 MNHEY and CDR2 SVGAGI. CDR3 residues: CASSYSSDDTQYF. The CDR3 DNA follows: TGTGCCAGCAGTTACTCGTCAGATGATACGCAGTATTTT.

The rearrangement links TRBV6-5 to TRBJ1-3, with D maybe TRBD1 (6 bases). CDR3 length: 16 residues. CDR1 is MNHEY, CDR2 SVGAGI, per germline. Trimming took 4 bases from V and 4 from J, leaving 17 bases between them. The CDR3 protein is CASSSTYPGTGNTIYF. Written as DNA, the CDR3 is TGTGCCAGCAGTTCGACCTACCCCGGGACAGGAAACACCATATATTTT.

The chain links TRBV5-1 to TRBJ1-1; 7 bases map to TRBD1. Per the germline V gene, CDR1 is SGHRS and CDR2 is YFSETQ. The CDR3 is made up of 13 amino acids. After removal of 2 bases from V and 6 bases from J, the junction contained 4 bases not matched to a gene. CDR3 DNA sequence: TGCGCCAGCAGCTTTACAGGGGTCGCTGAAGCTTTCTTT. Amino acids: CASSFTGVAEAFF.

V gene TRBV2 combines with J gene TRBJ2-1; 12 nucleotides align to TRBD2. CDR3 size: 14 residues. Germline assignment: CDR1 SNHLY and CDR2 FYNNEI. With V trimmed by 6 bases and J by 6 bases, 3 bases remained unmatched. This chain's CDR3 is CASRSGLAGNEQFF. CDR3 nucleotides: TGTGCCAGCAGATCGGGACTAGCGGGCAATGAGCAGTTCTTC.

V gene TRBV4-3 combines with J gene TRBJ1-6, with 7 bases lining up with TRBD1. The germline CDR1 and CDR2 sequences are LGHNA and YSLEER. V lost 0 bases, J lost 7 bases, and 15 bases stayed unmatched. This CDR3 spans 19 amino acids. For the CDR3, the DNA is TGCGCCAGCAGCCAAGAAACCCCACGTGGCAGGGGGATGAATTCACCCCTCCACTTT. Its protein product is CASSQETPRGRGMNSPLHF.

This rearrangement joins TRBV27 to TRBJ2-5, with TRBD2 matching 9 bases. CDR1 MNHEY and CDR2 SMNVEV come from the germline V gene (reference sequence). This CDR3 has 15 residues. V shed 3 bases, J shed 4 bases, and the junction held 6 bases outside the gene matches. DNA of the CDR3: TGTGCCAGCAGTTTGTCGACTAGCGGACTAGAGACCCAGTACTTC. Translating it yields CASSLSTSGLETQYF.

This chain joins TRBV6-6 and TRBJ2-7, with 13 bases that match TRBD2. CDR1 is MNHNY, CDR2 SVGAGI, per germline (reference sequence). J lost 6 bases, V lost 9 bases, and 14 bases had no gene match. This CDR3 has 16 residues. CDR3 nucleotides: TGTGCCAGTACCGGGACTAGCGGGACGAGAATAGGCGAGCAGTACTTC. Translation gives CASTGTSGTRIGEQYF.

The chain uses TRBV15 and TRBJ2-5, with 8 bases lining up with TRBD2. The CDR3 has 15 residues. Germline lookup yields CDR1 LNHNV and CDR2 YYDKDF (reference sequence). V lost 5 bases and J lost 2; bases outside the gene matches: 7. The CDR3 coding sequence is TGTGCCACCAGCGCCCGGGGCGGGGGGCAAGAGACCCAGTACTTC. Translating gives CATSARGGGQETQYF. The full variable domain, with the rest looked up from reference TRBV15 and TRBJ2-5, is DAMVIQNPRYQVTQFGKPVTLSCSQTLNHNVMYWYQQKSSQAPKLLFHYYDKDFNNEADTPDNFQSRRPNTSFCFLDIRSPGLGDTAMYLCATSARGGGQETQYFGPGTRLLVL.

This chain joins TRBV7-2 and TRBJ2-3; maybe TRBD2 (5 bases). The V end was cut by 2 bases, the J end by 2 bases, with 11 bases between. The germline gives CDR1 SGHTA, CDR2 FQGNSA. This CDR3 has 15 residues. CDR3 sequence: CASSLRRGFTDTQYF. The DNA of the CDR3 is TGTGCCAGCAGCTTAAGACGAGGGTTCACAGATACGCAGTATTTT.

This clone was detected only once. This sequence joins TRBV27 and TRBJ2-5; 7 nucleotides match TRBD2. CDR1 and CDR2 (germline): MNHEY, SMNVEV (reference sequence). The CDR3 spans 14 residues. V lost 5 bases, J lost 5 bases, and 8 bases stayed unmatched. The CDR3 is CASSLFWGGETQYF. The DNA of the CDR3 is TGTGCCAGCAGTCTTTTCTGGGGGGGGGAGACCCAGTACTTC.

The chain employs TRBV5-6 and TRBJ1-1, with a possible D match to TRBD1 (6 bases). V was trimmed by 2 bases and J by 6 bases, leaving 17 bases between them. This CDR3 has 15 residues. Germline lookup yields CDR1 SGHDT and CDR2 YYEEEE. The CDR3 loop reads CASSFFTGYEAEAFF. DNA for the CDR3: TGTGCCAGCAGCTTTTTTACAGGGTACGAGGCTGAAGCTTTCTTT.

This chain links TRBV15 with TRBJ2-3; possible D gene TRBD2, 5 bases. V shed 3 bases and J shed 7 bases, with 14 bases lying between them. The germline CDR1 and CDR2 sequences are LNHNV and YYDKDF (reference sequence). The CDR3 has 14 amino acids. CDR3 protein: CATSSSSSGNTQYF. CDR3 sequence (DNA): TGTGCCACCAGCAGCTCTTCCTCGGGAAATACGCAGTATTTT.

V gene TRBV28 combines with J gene TRBJ1-2; D is unclear. V lost 6 bases and J lost 5, with 10 bases in between. The CDR3 extends over 12 amino acids. Germline CDR1 and CDR2: MDHEN and SYDVKM. The CDR3 DNA sequence: TGTGCCAGCAGCCCCGGGGTATATGGCTACACCTTC. This sequence encodes CASSPGVYGYTF.

The chain couples TRBV5-1 to TRBJ2-2, with 11 bases identical to TRBD2. The germline gives CDR1 SGHRS, CDR2 YFSETQ. The CDR3 is made up of 17 amino acids. Trimming at V came to 2 bases and at J to 4 bases, leaving 7 bases not matched to a gene. The CDR3 coding sequence is TGCGCCAGCAGCTTACCTGGGACTAGCGGACGCACCGGGGAGCTGTTTTTT. This translates into CASSLPGTSGRTGELFF.

This clone appeared a single time. The chain carries TRBV5-4 and TRBJ2-5; 10 positions agree with TRBD2. CDR3 size: 15 residues. Germline V gives CDR1 SGHNT, CDR2 YYREEE (reference sequence). V lost 1 base, J lost 3 bases, and 3 bases stayed unmatched. The CDR3 DNA reads as TGTGCCAGCAGCTTGAGGCTAGCGGGAGAAGAGACCCAGTACTTC. It is translated as CASSLRLAGEETQYF.

J is TRBJ2-7 and V is TRBV7-2; D perhaps matches TRBD1 (6 bases). Germline CDR1 SGHTA, CDR2 FQGNSA. The V gene lost 5 bases and the J gene lost 3 bases, with 14 bases spanning the gap. This CDR3 is 14 amino acids long. Here the CDR3 reads CASSHPGHFYEQYF. CDR3 DNA sequence: TGTGCCAGCAGCCACCCGGGACACTTCTACGAGCAGTACTTC.

V gene TRBV7-6 combines with J gene TRBJ1-5, with no clear D. This CDR3 contains 15 residues. Per the germline V gene, CDR1 is SGHVS and CDR2 is FNYEAQ. V shed 3 bases and J shed 4 bases, with 13 bases lying between them. The CDR3 here is CASSLQSGLNQPQHF. CDR3 DNA sequence: TGTGCCAGCAGCTTGCAGTCGGGATTGAATCAGCCCCAGCATTTT.

The count of this clone is one. The genes are TRBV7-9 and TRBJ1-4; 11 bases line up with TRBD1. V gave up 5 bases and J gave up 4 bases; unmatched junction bases: 6. Germline V CDR1 and CDR2: SEHNR, FQNEAQ (reference sequence). There are 16 residues in the CDR3. CDR3 in DNA: TGTGCCAGCAGCCCGGGGGACAGGGGGATTAATGAAAAACTGTTTTTT. Encoded protein: CASSPGDRGINEKLFF.

This rearrangement joins TRBV27 to TRBJ1-2; 7 bases are shared with TRBD1. CDR3 length: 15 residues. V was pared by 7 bases and J by 4 bases, with 12 bases of the junction left unmatched. Germline CDR1 MNHEY, CDR2 SMNVEV (reference sequence). DNA for the CDR3: TGTGCCAGCACCTCGTGGTCAGGGGGATTCTATGGCTACACCTTC. It specifies CASTSWSGGFYGYTF.

The rearrangement joins TRBV6-1 to TRBJ1-2, with a weak D call TRBD1 (6 bases). V lost 5 bases and J lost 1, with 14 bases in between. Germline V gene sequence: CDR1 MNHNS, CDR2 SASEGT. CDR3 length equals 15 residues. The DNA of the CDR3 is TGTGCCAGCAGTCTCTGGGACAAAGATAACTATGGCTACACCTTC. Translating gives CASSLWDKDNYGYTF.

The V gene is TRBV27, the J gene TRBJ2-1; no firm D call. In germline, CDR1 is MNHEY, CDR2 SMNVEV (reference sequence). The CDR3 has 15 residues. Trimming removed 2 bases from V and 7 bases from J, with 15 bases in between. The CDR3 here is CASSLSNPSWNEQFF. CDR3 coding DNA: TGTGCCAGCAGTTTAAGCAATCCCTCATGGAATGAGCAGTTCTTC.

Notes on this clone: The junction does not match germline at one end; this may be a read error. The J gene is TRBJ2-1, the V gene TRBV7-9, with 11 bases that match TRBD2. CDR1 and CDR2 (germline): SEHNR, FQNEAQ (reference sequence). The CDR3 consists of 18 residues. CDR3 amino acids: CSSSFPLAGVATFDEQFF. In nucleotides, the CDR3 is TGTTCCAGCAGCTTCCCACTAGCGGGAGTTGCTACGTTCGATGAGCAGTTCTTC.

V and J are TRBV7-2 and TRBJ2-3; D is uncertain. The germline gives CDR1 SGHTA, CDR2 FQGNSA. The CDR3 extends over 13 amino acids. V lost 4 bases to trimming and J lost 12 bases, with 17 bases between them. The CDR3 loop reads CASSSPYLVLQYF. The CDR3 DNA reads as TGTGCCAGCAGCTCCCCCTACTTGGTCTTACAGTATTTT. The full variable domain, with the rest looked up from reference TRBV7-2 and TRBJ2-3, is GAGVSQSPSNKVTEKGKDVELRCDPISGHTALYWYRQSLGQGLEFLIYFQGNSAPDKSGLPSDRFSAERTGGSVSTLTIQRTQQEDSAVYLCASSSPYLVLQYFGPGTRLTVL.

V gene TRBV13 combines with J gene TRBJ2-7, with 9 bases identical to TRBD1. V lost 5 bases to trimming and J lost 3 bases; unmatched junction nucleotides: 17. The CDR3 has 18 residues. Germline CDR1 is PRHDT and CDR2 is FYEKMQ (reference sequence). CDR3 nucleotides: TGTGCCAGCAGCGGGCCGGACAGGGGAAGCCAAGATATCTACGAGCAGTACTTC. Its translation is CASSGPDRGSQDIYEQYF.

In the case of this clone: A junction end diverges from the germline sequence, so it may reflect a read error. The rearrangement joins TRBV5-1 to TRBJ1-3; tentatively, D is TRBD1 (5 bases). The CDR3 runs 15 residues. The germline V gene has CDR1 SGHRS and CDR2 YFSETQ. In DNA, the CDR3 is TGCGCCAGCAGCCCGGGGGACGCCCCTGGGAACACCATATATTTT. The encoded protein is CASSPGDAPGNTIYF.